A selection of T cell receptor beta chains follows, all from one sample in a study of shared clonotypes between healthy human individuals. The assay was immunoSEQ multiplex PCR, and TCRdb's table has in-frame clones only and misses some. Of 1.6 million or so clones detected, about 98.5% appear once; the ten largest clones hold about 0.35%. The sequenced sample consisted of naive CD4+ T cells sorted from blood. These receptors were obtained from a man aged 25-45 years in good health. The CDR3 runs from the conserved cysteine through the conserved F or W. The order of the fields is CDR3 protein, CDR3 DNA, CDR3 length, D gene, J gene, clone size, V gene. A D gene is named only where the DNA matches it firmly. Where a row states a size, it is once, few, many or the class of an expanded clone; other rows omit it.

CASSLVGTVYSYEQYF | TGTGCCAGCAGCTTGGTAGGGACAGTATACTCCTACGAGCAGTACTTC | 16 | TRBD1 | TRBJ2-7 | NA | TRBV5-6
CASTHNQETQYF | TGTGCCAGCACCCACAATCAAGAGACCCAGTACTTC | 12 | NA | TRBJ2-5 | NA | TRBV6-1
CASSPPSEETQYF | TGTGCCAGCTCACCACCGTCGGAAGAGACCCAGTACTTC | 13 | NA | TRBJ2-5 | few | TRBV18
CASSPREGSDTQYF | TGTGCCAGCTCACCTAGGGAGGGTTCAGATACGCAGTATTTT | 14 | TRBD2 | TRBJ2-3 | NA | TRBV18
CASSFHGTRSKNIQYF | TGTGCCAGCAGTTTCCACGGGACACGATCCAAAAACATTCAGTACTTC | 16 | NA | TRBJ2-4 | NA | TRBV28
CAGEQGRITGELFF | TGTGCCGGAGAACAGGGTAGGATCACCGGGGAGCTGTTTTTT | 14 | NA | TRBJ2-2 | NA | TRBV7-9
CASSSGLAGVETQYF | TGTGCCAGCAGCTCGGGACTAGCGGGAGTAGAGACCCAGTACTTC | 15 | TRBD2 | TRBJ2-5 | NA | TRBV5-4
CASSLQGINTEAFF | TGTGCCAGCAGTTTACAGGGTATCAACACTGAAGCTTTCTTT | 14 | NA | TRBJ1-1 | NA | TRBV6-5
CASSPGSSYNEQFF | TGTGCCAGCTCACCCGGGAGTTCCTACAATGAGCAGTTCTTC | 14 | NA | TRBJ2-1 | NA | TRBV18
CASSGQGSYEQYF | TGTGCCAGCTCCGGACAGGGCTCCTACGAGCAGTACTTC | 13 | TRBD1 | TRBJ2-7 | NA | TRBV18
CASTGTVNTEAFF | TGCGCCAGCACCGGGACAGTTAACACTGAAGCTTTCTTT | 13 | TRBD1 | TRBJ1-1 | NA | TRBV5-1
CASTLHPGLRPQHF | TGTGCCAGCACCCTGCATCCTGGGTTGAGGCCCCAGCATTTT | 14 | NA | TRBJ1-5 | NA | TRBV28
CASSLVGVYTQYF | TGTGCCAGCAGCTTGGTGGGCGTGTATACGCAGTATTTT | 13 | NA | TRBJ2-3 | NA | TRBV5-8
CAAGTGGTDTQYF | TGTGCCGCCGGGACTGGGGGCACAGATACGCAGTATTTT | 13 | NA | TRBJ2-3 | once | TRBV10-3
CASSLYLAETYNEQFF | TGTGCCAGCAGCTTGTACCTAGCGGAGACCTACAATGAGCAGTTCTTC | 16 | TRBD2 | TRBJ2-1 | NA | TRBV5-5
CASSTGDKVPEQYF | TGCGCCAGCAGCACGGGGGACAAGGTACCGGAGCAGTACTTC | 14 | NA | TRBJ2-7 | NA | TRBV5-1
CAISGRTGDEQFF | TGTGCCATCAGTGGACGGACAGGCGATGAGCAGTTCTTC | 13 | TRBD1 | TRBJ2-1 | NA | TRBV10-3
CSVAGTEQFF | TGCAGCGTTGCTGGGACCGAGCAGTTCTTC | 10 | NA | TRBJ2-1 | NA | TRBV29-1
CASSLMDGQGGAFF | TGTGCCAGCAGCTTAATGGATGGCCAGGGTGGAGCTTTCTTT | 14 | NA | TRBJ1-1 | NA | TRBV7-9
CASSVGVWGDDEQFF | TGTGCCAGCAGCGTCGGGGTATGGGGGGACGATGAGCAGTTCTTC | 15 | NA | TRBJ2-1 | NA | TRBV9
CAISAGRPMNTEAFF | TGTGCCATCAGTGCGGGACGGCCAATGAACACTGAAGCTTTCTTT | 15 | NA | TRBJ1-1 | NA | TRBV10-3
CSVVVEAQYF | TGCAGCGTTGTAGTGGAGGCGCAGTATTTT | 10 | NA | TRBJ2-3 | NA | TRBV29-1
CASSFPARGASYEQYF | TGTGCCAGCAGTTTTCCTGCACGGGGGGCGTCCTACGAGCAGTACTTC | 16 | NA | TRBJ2-7 | once | TRBV28
CASSLRSGTSGDNEQFF | TGTGCCAGCAGCTTGAGGAGCGGGACTAGCGGTGACAATGAGCAGTTCTTC | 17 | TRBD2 | TRBJ2-1 | NA | TRBV5-4
CASSPGPGETQYF | TGTGCCAGCTCACCAGGGCCGGGGGAGACCCAGTACTTC | 13 | NA | TRBJ2-5 | NA | TRBV18
CASSRMGLSRGDTQYF | TGTGCCAGCAGTAGAATGGGCCTAAGCCGCGGAGATACGCAGTATTTT | 16 | NA | TRBJ2-3 | NA | TRBV27
CASGLVGPGREGEQFF | TGTGCTAGTGGTTTGGTCGGCCCGGGACGGGAAGGTGAGCAGTTCTTC | 16 | NA | TRBJ2-1 | NA | TRBV12-5
CASSVALGTGRETQYF | TGTGCCAGCAGCGTAGCTTTGGGGACAGGGCGGGAGACCCAGTACTTC | 16 | TRBD1 | TRBJ2-5 | NA | TRBV9
CASSLETGRIEKLFF | TGTGCCAGCAGCTTGGAAACGGGAAGGATAGAAAAACTGTTTTTT | 15 | NA | TRBJ1-4 | NA | TRBV5-8
CASSVRLAGHEQYF | TGTGCCAGCAGTGTGCGGCTAGCGGGCCACGAGCAGTACTTC | 14 | TRBD2 | TRBJ2-7 | NA | TRBV2
CASSLGVLYRVDTQYF | TGTGCCAGCAGCTTAGGTGTCCTATATCGGGTAGATACGCAGTATTTT | 16 | NA | TRBJ2-3 | NA | TRBV11-2
CASSLRRRESSYNEQFF | TGTGCCAGCAGCTTAAGGAGGCGGGAAAGCTCCTACAATGAGCAGTTCTTC | 17 | NA | TRBJ2-1 | NA | TRBV7-6
CASRSTRQGAGEKLFF | TGTGCCAGCAGATCCACTAGACAGGGGGCGGGTGAAAAACTGTTTTTT | 16 | TRBD1 | TRBJ1-4 | NA | TRBV28
CASSGDRATYEQYF | TGTGCCAGCTCAGGAGACAGGGCGACCTACGAGCAGTACTTC | 14 | TRBD1 | TRBJ2-7 | NA | TRBV18
CASSLGIGGGNQPQHF | TGTGCCAGCAGTTTAGGTATAGGGGGTGGCAATCAGCCCCAGCATTTT | 16 | NA | TRBJ1-5 | NA | TRBV28
CASSPGQGIPEQYF | TGTGCCAGCTCACCGGGACAGGGGATTCCCGAGCAGTACTTC | 14 | TRBD1 | TRBJ2-7 | NA | TRBV18
CSARAVPQQYF | TGCAGTGCTAGAGCAGTTCCCCAGCAGTACTTC | 11 | NA | TRBJ2-7 | NA | TRBV20-1
CASSIVGGAEVGNQPQHF | TGTGCCAGTAGTATAGTCGGGGGGGCCGAGGTAGGCAATCAGCCCCAGCATTTT | 18 | NA | TRBJ1-5 | NA | TRBV19
CASSPPFGAGRTEAFF | TGTGCCAGCTCCCCCCCCTTCGGGGCGGGTCGAACTGAAGCTTTCTTT | 16 | NA | TRBJ1-1 | NA | TRBV18
CASSFEPSGNTIYF | TGTGCCAGCAGCTTTGAGCCATCTGGAAACACCATATATTTT | 14 | NA | TRBJ1-3 | NA | TRBV7-9
CASSLTRPTNTGELFF | TGCGCCAGCAGTTTGACTAGACCTACGAACACCGGGGAGCTGTTTTTT | 16 | NA | TRBJ2-2 | NA | TRBV5-1
CASSPDRGRYNEQFF | TGTGCCAGCAGCCCGGACAGGGGGAGGTACAATGAGCAGTTCTTC | 15 | TRBD1 | TRBJ2-1 | NA | TRBV5-6
CASRGQATYNEQFF | TGTGCCAGCAGAGGACAGGCCACCTACAATGAGCAGTTCTTC | 14 | TRBD1 | TRBJ2-1 | NA | TRBV7-9
CASSLAGLRVQHF | TGTGCCAGTAGTCTAGCAGGTCTACGAGTCCAGCATTTT | 13 | NA | TRBJ1-5 | few | TRBV19
CASRSLGETTQYF | TGTGCCAGCAGGAGCCTTGGGGAGACAACGCAGTATTTT | 13 | NA | TRBJ2-3 | NA | TRBV6-5
CSAETGPNQPQHF | TGCAGCGCTGAGACAGGTCCCAATCAGCCCCAGCATTTT | 13 | NA | TRBJ1-5 | NA | TRBV29-1
CSTWTGGNTGELFF | TGCAGCACATGGACAGGGGGTAACACCGGGGAGCTGTTTTTT | 14 | TRBD1 | TRBJ2-2 | NA | TRBV29-1
CASSPTGSWAFF | TGCGCCAGCAGCCCCACAGGGAGCTGGGCTTTCTTT | 12 | NA | TRBJ1-1 | NA | TRBV5-1
CSVEGRFLNTEAFF | TGCAGCGTTGAAGGGAGGTTTTTGAACACTGAAGCTTTCTTT | 14 | NA | TRBJ1-1 | once | TRBV29-1
CASSLLTRFYGTEYNEQFF | TGTGCCAGCAGTTTGCTCACCCGCTTCTACGGGACAGAATACAATGAGCAGTTCTTC | 19 | TRBD1 | TRBJ2-1 | NA | TRBV27
CASRGEQGRGELFF | TGTGCAAGTCGCGGAGAGCAGGGAAGGGGGGAGCTGTTTTTT | 14 | NA | TRBJ2-2 | NA | TRBV12-2
CSVNGQGGSYEQYF | TGCAGCGTTAATGGACAGGGAGGAAGCTACGAGCAGTACTTC | 14 | TRBD1 | TRBJ2-7 | NA | TRBV29-1
CASSYSFGQINEQFF | TGTGCCAGCAGTTACTCCTTCGGACAGATAAATGAGCAGTTCTTC | 15 | NA | TRBJ2-1 | NA | TRBV6-5
CSVTDDRRANYGYTF | TGCAGCGTCACCGACGACAGGAGAGCTAACTATGGCTACACCTTC | 15 | NA | TRBJ1-2 | NA | TRBV29-1
CASSAVPHSPIYNEQFF | TGTGCCAGCAGCGCAGTCCCACACTCCCCGATTTACAATGAGCAGTTCTTC | 17 | NA | TRBJ2-1 | NA | TRBV9
CASSQGIFSGNTIYF | TGCGCCAGCAGCCAAGGGATTTTCTCTGGAAACACCATATATTTT | 15 | NA | TRBJ1-3 | once | TRBV5-1